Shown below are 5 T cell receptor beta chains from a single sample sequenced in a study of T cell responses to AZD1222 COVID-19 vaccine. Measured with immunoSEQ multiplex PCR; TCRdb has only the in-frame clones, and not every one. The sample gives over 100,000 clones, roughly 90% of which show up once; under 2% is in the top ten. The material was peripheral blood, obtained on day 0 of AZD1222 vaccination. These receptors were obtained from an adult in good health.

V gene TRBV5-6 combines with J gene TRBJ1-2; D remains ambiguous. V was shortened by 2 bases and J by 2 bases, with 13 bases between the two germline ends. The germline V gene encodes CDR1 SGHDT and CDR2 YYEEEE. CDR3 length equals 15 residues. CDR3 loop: CASSLGPAENYGYTF. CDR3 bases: TGTGCCAGCAGCTTAGGGCCGGCAGAGAACTATGGCTACACCTTC.

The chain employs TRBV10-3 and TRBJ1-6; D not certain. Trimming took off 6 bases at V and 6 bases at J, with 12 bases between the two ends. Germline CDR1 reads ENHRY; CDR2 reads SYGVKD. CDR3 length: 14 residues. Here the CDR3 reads CAISRDKGNSPLHF. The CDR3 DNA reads TGTGCCATCAGCCGCGACAAGGGTAATTCACCCCTCCACTTT.

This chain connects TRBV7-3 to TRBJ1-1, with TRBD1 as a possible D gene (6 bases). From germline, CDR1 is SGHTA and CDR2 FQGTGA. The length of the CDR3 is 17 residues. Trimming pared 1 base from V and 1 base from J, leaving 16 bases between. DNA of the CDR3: TGTGCCAGCAGCTTAATCGGAGGGGGACATCAGAACACTGAAGCTTTCTTT. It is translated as CASSLIGGGHQNTEAFF.

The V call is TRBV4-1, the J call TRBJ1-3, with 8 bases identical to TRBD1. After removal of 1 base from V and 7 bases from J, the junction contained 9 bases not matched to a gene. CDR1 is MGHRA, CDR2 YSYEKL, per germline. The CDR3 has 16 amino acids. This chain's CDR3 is CASSQVGQGARNTIYF. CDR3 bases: TGCGCCAGCAGCCAAGTTGGGCAGGGGGCCCGGAACACCATATATTTT.

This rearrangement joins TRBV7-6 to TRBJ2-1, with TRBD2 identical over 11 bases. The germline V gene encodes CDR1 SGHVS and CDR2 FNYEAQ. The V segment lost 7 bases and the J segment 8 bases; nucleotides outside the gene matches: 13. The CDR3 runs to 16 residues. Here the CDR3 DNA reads TGTGCCAGCACCAAAATAGCGGGAGGGTCCGTCGATGAGCAGTTCTTC. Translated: CASTKIAGGSVDEQFF.